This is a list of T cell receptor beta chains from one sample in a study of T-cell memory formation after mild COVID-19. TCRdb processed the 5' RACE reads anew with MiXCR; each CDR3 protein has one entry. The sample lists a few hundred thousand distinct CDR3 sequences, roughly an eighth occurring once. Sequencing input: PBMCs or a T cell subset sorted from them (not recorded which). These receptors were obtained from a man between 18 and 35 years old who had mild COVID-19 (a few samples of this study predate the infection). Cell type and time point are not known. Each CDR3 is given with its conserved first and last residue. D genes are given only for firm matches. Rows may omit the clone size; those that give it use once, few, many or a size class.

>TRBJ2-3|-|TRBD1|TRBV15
TGTGCCACCAGCAGAGATCGGACAGGGTTAGGAGATACGCAGTATTTT
CATSRDRTGLGDTQYF
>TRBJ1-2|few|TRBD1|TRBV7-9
TGTGCCAGCAGCTTAGGGACAGGTACTGGCTACACCTTC
CASSLGTGTGYTF
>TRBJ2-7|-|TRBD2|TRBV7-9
TGTGCCAGCAGCCCTAGCCAGCTAGCGGGAAAATACGAGCAGTACTTC
CASSPSQLAGKYEQYF
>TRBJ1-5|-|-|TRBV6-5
TGTGCCAGCAGGCCGACAGCGAACAATCAGCCCCAGCATTTT
CASRPTANNQPQHF
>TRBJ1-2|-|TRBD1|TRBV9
TGTGCCAGCAGACAGGGGGCTAATTCCCACTATGGCTACACCTTC
CASRQGANSHYGYTF
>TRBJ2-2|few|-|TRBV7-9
TGTGCCAGTTATAGGGACCCCTGGACCGGGGAGCTGTTTTTT
CASYRDPWTGELFF
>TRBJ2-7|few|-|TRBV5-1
TGCGCCAGCAGCTTGGGAGGGGGGGCGGACGAGCAGTACTTC
CASSLGGGADEQYF
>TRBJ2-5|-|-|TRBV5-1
TGCGCCAGCAGCTTGGAAAGTACTCAAGAGACCCAGTACTTC
CASSLESTQETQYF
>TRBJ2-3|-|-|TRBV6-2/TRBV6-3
TGTGCCAGCAGTTCTCCATCAGTCTGGACAGATACGCAGTATTTT
CASSSPSVWTDTQYF
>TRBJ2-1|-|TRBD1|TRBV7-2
TGTGCCAGCAGCTTAGGACAGGGATCCCAGCAGTTCTTC
CASSLGQGSQQFF
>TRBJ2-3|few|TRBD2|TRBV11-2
TGTGCCAGCAGCGCAAAAAGCTATAGCGGGGGGGCCGGAGATACGCAGTATTTT
CASSAKSYSGGAGDTQYF
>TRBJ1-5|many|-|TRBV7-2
TGTGCCAGCAGCCTACCACAGCTAAATCAGCCCCAGCATTTT
CASSLPQLNQPQHF
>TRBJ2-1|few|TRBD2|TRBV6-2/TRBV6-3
TGTGCCAGCTTCTCTCAGCGGGGGGGATACAATGAGCAGTTCTTC
CASFSQRGGYNEQFF
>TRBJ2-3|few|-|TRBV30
TGTGCCTGGAGGGTGGGGGTCCCAGATACGCAGTATTTT
CAWRVGVPDTQYF
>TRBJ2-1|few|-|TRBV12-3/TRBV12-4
TGTGCCACCAGTTCTGGCGCTGCCTCCTACAATGAGCAGTTCTTC
CATSSGAASYNEQFF
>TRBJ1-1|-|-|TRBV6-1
TGTGCCAGCAGTGAAATCGGAATGAACACTGAAGCTTTCTTT
CASSEIGMNTEAFF
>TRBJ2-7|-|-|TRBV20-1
TGCAGTGCTAGATATGACATCCACTCCTACGAGCAGTACTTC
CSARYDIHSYEQYF
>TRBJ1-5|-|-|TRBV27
TGTGCCAGCAGTGGGCTCCAGAGTAATCAGCCCCAGCATTTT
CASSGLQSNQPQHF
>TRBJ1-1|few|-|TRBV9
TGTGCCAGCAGCGTAGGAGTCGGTGGGGGCACTGAAGCTTTCTTT
CASSVGVGGGTEAFF
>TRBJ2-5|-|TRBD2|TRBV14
TGTGCCAGCAGCCAAGGACTAGCGGCGGAGGTGGAGACCCAGTACTTC
CASSQGLAAEVETQYF
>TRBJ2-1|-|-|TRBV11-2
TGTGCCAGCAGCTCCTATGGGGGCGCTCTAGGGTCCTACAATGAGCAGTTCTTC
CASSSYGGALGSYNEQFF
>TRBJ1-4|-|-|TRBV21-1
TGTGCCAGCAGCAAAGTTCCGACCGACAGATGTGGTTTCTTAGAAAAACTGTTTTTT
CASSKVPTDRCGFLEKLFF
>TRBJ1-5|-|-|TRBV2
TGTGCCAGCAGGGACACCGCGGGGGGCCGTCAGCCCCAGCATTTT
CASRDTAGGRQPQHF
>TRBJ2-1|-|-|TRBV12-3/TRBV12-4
TGTGCCAGCAGTTCCCCGGGACTGGGTGAGCAGTTCTTC
CASSSPGLGEQFF
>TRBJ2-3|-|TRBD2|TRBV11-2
TGTGCCAGCAGCCGTCCGGGGGGAAAGACAGATACGCAGTATTTT
CASSRPGGKTDTQYF
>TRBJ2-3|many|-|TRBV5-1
TGCGCCAGCAGCTTGGGTCAGGCCCGTCCAGATACGCAGTATTTT
CASSLGQARPDTQYF
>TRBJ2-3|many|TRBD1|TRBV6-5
TGTGCCAGCAGTTACCCACCATCGCCGGGACAGGGAGATACGCAGTATTTT
CASSYPPSPGQGDTQYF
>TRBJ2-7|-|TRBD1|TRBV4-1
TGCGCCAGCAGCCAGCGGACGGGACAGACCTACGAGCAGTACTTC
CASSQRTGQTYEQYF
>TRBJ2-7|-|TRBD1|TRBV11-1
TGTGCCAGCAGCTTACCCGACAGGGGTGTAACCTACGAGCAGTACTTC
CASSLPDRGVTYEQYF
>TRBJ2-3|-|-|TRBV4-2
TGTGCCAGCAGCCAAGCCCTAACGGATACGCAGTATTTT
CASSQALTDTQYF
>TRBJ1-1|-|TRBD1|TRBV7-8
TGTGCCAGCAGCTCGCCGGGACAGGGTTTACTACCCGACACTGAAGCTTTCTTT
CASSSPGQGLLPDTEAFF
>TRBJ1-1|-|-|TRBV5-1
TGCGCCAGCAGCGCACAAGCCGGGCGACTGAACACTGAAGCTTTCTTT
CASSAQAGRLNTEAFF
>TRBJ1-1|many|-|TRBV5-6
TGTGCCAGCACCCTTTATAGCGTTAGGACTGAAGCTTTCTTT
CASTLYSVRTEAFF
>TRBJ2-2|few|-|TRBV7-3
TGTGCCAGCAGCCGGTACGAGGGGAACACCGGGGAGCTGTTTTTT
CASSRYEGNTGELFF
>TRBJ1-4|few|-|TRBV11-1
TGTGCCAGCAGCTTGGATAGATGGACTAATGAAAAACTGTTTTTT
CASSLDRWTNEKLFF
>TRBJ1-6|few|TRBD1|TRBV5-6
TGTGCCAGCAGCTTCGGACAGGGAGGCTCACCCCTCCACTTT
CASSFGQGGSPLHF
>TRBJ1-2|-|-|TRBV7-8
TGTGCCAGCAGCTTAGTCACACAGGCCGGTGGCTACACCTTC
CASSLVTQAGGYTF
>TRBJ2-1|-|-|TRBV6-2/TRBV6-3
TGTGCCAGCAGTTACGAGGTATCTAGGGTATGGTCCTACAATGAGCAGTTCTTC
CASSYEVSRVWSYNEQFF
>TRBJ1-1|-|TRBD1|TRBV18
TGTGCCAGCTCACGGGACAGGGATGGCACTGAAGCTTTCTTT
CASSRDRDGTEAFF
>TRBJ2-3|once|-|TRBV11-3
TGTGCCAGCCGCAGGAGCCCAAGCACAGATACGCAGTATTTT
CASRRSPSTDTQYF
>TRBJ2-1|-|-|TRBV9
TGTGCCAGCAGCCCTCGGGGGCATACCGGGGATGAGCAGTTCTTC
CASSPRGHTGDEQFF
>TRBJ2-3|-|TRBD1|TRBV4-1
TGCGCCAGCAGCCGAGGACAGGGGTTTTCAGATACGCAGTATTTT
CASSRGQGFSDTQYF
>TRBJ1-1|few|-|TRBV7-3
TGTGCCAGCAGCACAAGCAGTATGAACACTGAAGCTTTCTTT
CASSTSSMNTEAFF
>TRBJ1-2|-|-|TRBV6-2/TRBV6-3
TGTGCCAGCAGTAGATTGACAGCTACCACTAACTATGGCTACACCTTC
CASSRLTATTNYGYTF
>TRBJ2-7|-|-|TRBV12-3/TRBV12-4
TGTGCCAGCAGTTCTTCAGGCATCTACGAGCAGTACTTC
CASSSSGIYEQYF
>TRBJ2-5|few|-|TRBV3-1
TGTGCCAGCAGCTCCGGGCGGGTAGAGACCCAGTACTTC
CASSSGRVETQYF
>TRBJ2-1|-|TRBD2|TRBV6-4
TGTGCCAGCAGTTTAGCGGGGGGGCCAGAGCAGTTCTTC
CASSLAGGPEQFF
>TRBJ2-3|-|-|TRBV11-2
TGTGCCAGCATCAATAGAAATGCGGGTGTGGGGCCAGATACGCAGTATTTT
CASINRNAGVGPDTQYF
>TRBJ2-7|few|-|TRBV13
TGTGCCAGCAGCCAACAGGGTAGGAAGTACTTC
CASSQQGRKYF
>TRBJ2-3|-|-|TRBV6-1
TGTGCCAGCAGTGGACAGACAGTGGGCAAACCAGATACGCAGTATTTT
CASSGQTVGKPDTQYF
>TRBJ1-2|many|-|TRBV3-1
TGTGCCAGCAGCCAAACAAGGGGAGTAACGGGCGGCTACACCTTC
CASSQTRGVTGGYTF
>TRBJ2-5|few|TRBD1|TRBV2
TGTGCCAGCAGTCAGGACAGGGTAGGAGGAGAGACCCAGTACTTC
CASSQDRVGGETQYF
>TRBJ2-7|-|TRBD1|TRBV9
TGTGCCAGCAGCGTAGGTAGTGGACAGGACTACGAGCAGTACTTC
CASSVGSGQDYEQYF
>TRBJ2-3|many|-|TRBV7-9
TGTGCCAGCAGCCTAGAGGGGCACACAGATACGCAGTATTTT
CASSLEGHTDTQYF
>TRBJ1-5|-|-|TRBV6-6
TGTGCCAGCAGTTCCACCTTTGTGAGCAATCAGCCCCAGCATTTT
CASSSTFVSNQPQHF